Described below is a single T cell receptor beta chain sequence and its context. The antigen remains undetermined. Each CDR3 protein is one row after TCRdb ran MiXCR on the reads. The sample holds 550,000 to 850,000 distinct CDR3 sequences, 33% seen once. The CDR3 has 13 residues. The ends were cut back, 10 bases at V and 3 bases at J, with 16 bases in the middle. CDR1 is MNHNY and CDR2 is SVGAGI in the germline V gene (reference sequence). The source of the sample is a study of T cell repertoires in cytomegalovirus infection. The study, taken as a whole, reports: The ex vivo response was dominated by HLA-C-restricted CMV-specific TCR beta clonotypes. The study identified carriers of CMV plus the relevant HLA from cumulative public TCR beta family frequency.

The chain couples TRBV6-6 to TRBJ2-7; tentatively, D is TRBD1 (7 bases). This TCR was sampled from a human donor in good health (CMV status not recorded). Some clones in this sample may be carry-over from other donors' samples. The material was cultured PBMCs, obtained from culture after CMV antigen stimulation. The CDR3 DNA reads TGTGCCACCCTAAGGGGGGACAGCTACGAGCAGTACTTC. Its translation: CATLRGDSYEQYF.